A selection of T cell receptor beta chains follows, all from one sample in a study of T cells in Graves' hyperthyroidism and ophthalmopathy. TCRdb re-called the multiplex PCR reads with MiXCR, one entry per CDR3 protein. The repertoire holds some 370,000 distinct CDR3 sequences, with roughly 15% as singletons. Sample: blood. The receptors shown here come from a woman aged 25 to 39 with Graves' hyperthyroidism that later progressed to Graves' ophthalmopathy. Both conserved end residues are part of each CDR3. Fields, in order: D gene, clone size, J gene, V gene, CDR3 protein, CDR3 DNA. D genes are given only for firm matches. Clone size is given for some rows only: seen once, a few or many times, or a class if the clone is expanded.

D: NA; size: many; J: TRBJ2-3; V: TRBV25-1; CDR3: CASSWTERTDTQYF; DNA: TGTGCCAGCAGCTGGACAGAGCGCACAGATACGCAGTATTTT
D: NA; size: NA; J: TRBJ1-4; V: TRBV19; CDR3: CASSVSVTTNEKLFF; DNA: TGTGCCAGTAGTGTCTCAGTTACAACTAATGAAAAACTGTTTTTT
D: TRBD1; size: many; J: TRBJ1-2; V: TRBV2; CDR3: CASSVTGGYGYTF; DNA: TGTGCCAGCAGTGTGACAGGGGGATATGGCTACACCTTC
D: NA; size: few; J: TRBJ1-4; V: TRBV6-1; CDR3: CASSPGRTNEKLFF; DNA: TGTGCCAGCAGTCCCGGGAGAACGAATGAAAAACTGTTTTTT
D: TRBD2; size: NA; J: TRBJ2-3; V: TRBV5-1; CDR3: CASSLNLGREADTQYF; DNA: TGCGCCAGCAGCTTGAACTTGGGACGGGAGGCAGATACGCAGTATTTT
D: NA; size: few; J: TRBJ2-5; V: TRBV5-1; CDR3: CASSLIQGYETQYF; DNA: TGCGCCAGCAGCTTGATACAGGGATACGAGACCCAGTACTTC
D: NA; size: few; J: TRBJ2-1; V: TRBV6-5; CDR3: CASSYGLGGLSSYNEQFF; DNA: TGTGCCAGCAGTTACGGGCTGGGGGGATTGAGCTCCTACAATGAGCAGTTCTTC
D: TRBD1; size: many; J: TRBJ2-1; V: TRBV2; CDR3: CASSDRGRENNEQFF; DNA: TGTGCCAGCAGTGACAGGGGGCGCGAGAACAATGAGCAGTTCTTC
D: NA; size: many; J: TRBJ2-5; V: TRBV12-3/TRBV12-4; CDR3: CASSSPRGPTKETQYF; DNA: TGTGCCAGCAGTTCACCTCGAGGACCCACGAAAGAGACCCAGTACTTC
D: TRBD2; size: NA; J: TRBJ2-4; V: TRBV2; CDR3: CASSQPGGGTKNIQYF; DNA: TGTGCCAGCAGCCAACCGGGAGGGGGAACCAAAAACATTCAGTACTTC
D: NA; size: few; J: TRBJ1-2; V: TRBV5-1; CDR3: CASSLRGPQENGYTF; DNA: TGCGCCAGCAGCCTCAGGGGTCCCCAGGAGAACGGCTACACCTTC
D: NA; size: many; J: TRBJ2-1; V: TRBV12-3/TRBV12-4; CDR3: CASSSPGAYNEQFF; DNA: TGTGCCAGCAGTTCCCCGGGAGCTTACAATGAGCAGTTCTTC
D: NA; size: NA; J: TRBJ2-5; V: TRBV9; CDR3: CASSEGTNNALEETQYF; DNA: TGTGCCAGCAGCGAGGGGACCAACAATGCCCTTGAAGAGACCCAGTACTTC
D: NA; size: many; J: TRBJ2-7; V: TRBV12-3/TRBV12-4; CDR3: CASTPGGPEQYF; DNA: TGTGCCAGCACCCCGGGGGGCCCCGAGCAGTACTTC
D: NA; size: many; J: TRBJ1-4; V: TRBV12-3/TRBV12-4; CDR3: CASSFSEGTEKLFF; DNA: TGTGCCAGCAGTTTTTCGGAGGGGACCGAAAAACTGTTTTTT
D: NA; size: NA; J: TRBJ2-7; V: TRBV7-9; CDR3: CASSPRQGGTYEQYF; DNA: TGTGCCAGCAGCCCCAGACAGGGAGGCACCTACGAGCAGTACTTC
D: TRBD2; size: many; J: TRBJ2-3; V: TRBV11-2; CDR3: CASSWGTSLSDTQYF; DNA: TGTGCCAGCAGCTGGGGGACTAGTTTATCAGATACGCAGTATTTT
D: NA; size: few; J: TRBJ2-7; V: TRBV28; CDR3: CASSLPERTDSYEQYF; DNA: TGTGCCAGCAGTTTGCCCGAAAGGACAGACTCCTACGAGCAGTACTTC
D: TRBD2; size: many; J: TRBJ2-7; V: TRBV6-5; CDR3: CASSYSVVAGGPEQYF; DNA: TGTGCCAGCAGTTACTCGGTAGTAGCGGGGGGGCCAGAGCAGTACTTC
D: NA; size: many; J: TRBJ2-5; V: TRBV6-5; CDR3: CASSYSSEGYQETQYF; DNA: TGTGCCAGCAGTTACTCGTCCGAGGGGTACCAAGAGACCCAGTACTTC
D: NA; size: many; J: TRBJ1-2; V: TRBV19; CDR3: CASSTRDKAYYGYTF; DNA: TGTGCCAGTAGTACCCGGGACAAGGCCTACTATGGCTACACCTTC
D: TRBD2; size: many; J: TRBJ2-3; V: TRBV11-1; CDR3: CASRRAGGPADTQYF; DNA: TGTGCCAGCAGACGAGCGGGAGGGCCAGCAGATACGCAGTATTTT
D: NA; size: few; J: TRBJ1-5; V: TRBV13; CDR3: CASSVRAQGQPQHF; DNA: TGTGCCAGCAGCGTCCGGGCCCAGGGTCAGCCCCAGCATTTT
D: TRBD1; size: many; J: TRBJ1-1; V: TRBV7-9; CDR3: CASSPQGVETEAFF; DNA: TGTGCCAGCAGCCCACAGGGGGTCGAAACTGAAGCTTTCTTT
D: TRBD2; size: many; J: TRBJ2-5; V: TRBV6-1; CDR3: CASQRGGRETQYF; DNA: TGTGCCAGCCAAAGGGGCGGGAGGGAGACCCAGTACTTC
D: NA; size: NA; J: TRBJ1-4; V: TRBV11-2; CDR3: CASSRIASSLEKLFF; DNA: TGTGCCAGCAGCCGTATCGCGAGCAGCCTTGAAAAACTGTTTTTT
D: NA; size: many; J: TRBJ2-3; V: TRBV10-3; CDR3: CAIRIDRTNRTTDTQYF; DNA: TGTGCCATCAGAATAGATCGGACTAATAGGACCACAGATACGCAGTATTTT
D: TRBD1; size: few; J: TRBJ2-3; V: TRBV18; CDR3: CASSPEGQVVPSTDTQYF; DNA: TGTGCCAGCTCACCAGAGGGACAGGTCGTACCGAGCACAGATACGCAGTATTTT
D: NA; size: many; J: TRBJ2-7; V: TRBV6-1; CDR3: CASSEFWGHTYEQYF; DNA: TGTGCCAGCAGTGAATTTTGGGGTCACACCTACGAGCAGTACTTC
D: NA; size: NA; J: TRBJ1-3; V: TRBV4-1; CDR3: CASSHYENTIYF; DNA: TGCGCCAGCAGCCATTACGAAAACACCATATATTTT
D: NA; size: few; J: TRBJ2-1; V: TRBV7-9; CDR3: CASSLDDEQFF; DNA: TGTGCCAGCAGCTTAGACGATGAGCAGTTCTTC